Shown below are 21 T cell receptor beta chains from a single sample sequenced in a study of tumor-infiltrating lymphocytes in localized non-small cell lung cancer. Profiled with immunoSEQ multiplex PCR; TCRdb holds only in-frame clones, not every one. The sample contains 12,000 or so clones, more than 65% of which appear only once. Sequencing was performed on lung tumor tissue. All receptors come from a human donor with non-small cell lung cancer.

The J gene is TRBJ1-2, the V gene TRBV4-3; TRBD1 aligns across 9 bases. This CDR3 comprises 14 residues. After removal of 1 base from V and 5 bases from J, the junction contained 2 bases not matched to a gene. From germline, CDR1 is LGHNA and CDR2 YSLEER. The CDR3: CASSQVDRGYGYTF. DNA of the CDR3: TGCGCCAGCAGCCAAGTGGACAGGGGTTATGGCTACACCTTC.

The chain employs TRBV19 and TRBJ1-1; D ambiguous. In germline, CDR1 is LNHDA, CDR2 SQIVND (reference sequence). V lost 4 bases and J lost 0, with 9 bases in between. The CDR3 runs to 14 residues. The DNA for the CDR3 is TGTGCCAGTAGTACCCTGGGGATGAACACTGAAGCTTTCTTT. It encodes CASSTLGMNTEAFF.

This chain connects TRBV7-2 to TRBJ1-2; TRBD1 might be the D (5 bases). Trimming pared 5 bases from V and 14 bases from J, leaving 21 bases between. CDR1 and CDR2 from the germline V gene are SGHTA and FQGNSA. The CDR3 extends over 13 amino acids. The CDR3 is CASSRDRDLEGTF. In nucleotides, the CDR3 is TGTGCCAGCAGCAGAGACCGGGACCTCGAAGGTACCTTC.

This clone turned up a few times. The genes are TRBV5-5 and TRBJ1-1, with unresolved D. Germline loops: CDR1 SGHKS, CDR2 YYEKEE (reference sequence). V was trimmed by 4 bases and J by 1 base, leaving 8 bases between them. The CDR3 spans 13 residues. CDR3 in amino acids: CASSSWENTEAFF. The CDR3 DNA reads TGTGCCAGCAGCAGTTGGGAGAACACTGAAGCTTTCTTT.

This chain joins TRBV19 and TRBJ1-4, with 10 bases fitting TRBD1. Germline CDR1 LNHDA, CDR2 SQIVND (reference sequence). The trim removed 8 bases at V and 8 bases at J, leaving 5 bases unmatched. This CDR3 region has 13 residues. CDR3 sequence reads: CASRQGAKEKLFF. The DNA for the CDR3 is TGTGCCAGTCGACAGGGGGCGAAAGAAAAACTGTTTTTT.

V gene TRBV7-2 combines with J gene TRBJ2-7, with D unclear. The germline V gene encodes CDR1 SGHTA and CDR2 FQGNSA. V was cut by 4 bases and J by 2 bases, with 6 bases left in between. The CDR3 contains 12 residues. The CDR3 DNA reads as TGTGCCAGCAGCTCCCAAACCTACGAGCAGTACTTC. As protein: CASSSQTYEQYF.

The V call is TRBV18, the J call TRBJ1-4; no reliable D call. The V gene's germline CDR1 is KGHSH and CDR2 LQKENI. Deletions cut 3 bases from V and 5 bases from J, with 10 bases between. This CDR3 spans 14 amino acids. The CDR3 DNA reads TGTGCCAGCTCACCGACTATAAGAAATGAAAAACTGTTTTTT. Protein sequence: CASSPTIRNEKLFF.

J is TRBJ2-7 and V is TRBV5-1, with D possibly TRBD2 on 5 matching bases. Between the trimmed V and J ends, which lost 4 bases and 1 base, there was a span of 12 bases. Germline-derived CDR1 and CDR2 are SGHRS and YFSETQ. CDR3 length: 14 residues. CDR3 amino acids: CASSTTGKSYEQYF. As DNA, the CDR3 is TGCGCCAGCAGCACGACCGGGAAATCCTACGAGCAGTACTTC.

The chain has TRBV27 and TRBJ1-4; maybe TRBD1 (5 bases). The V gene lost 9 bases and the J gene lost 8 bases, with 10 bases spanning the gap. The CDR3 has 11 amino acids. CDR1 is MNHEY and CDR2 is SMNVEV in the germline V gene (reference sequence). The CDR3 sequence: CARPGSEKLFF. DNA for the CDR3: TGTGCCAGGCCAGGGAGCGAAAAACTGTTTTTT.

The chain is built from TRBV29-1 and TRBJ2-5; 7 bases are a match to TRBD2. This CDR3 has 13 residues. Germline trimming cut 1 base from V and 4 bases from J; bases unmatched to any gene: 3. Germline loops: CDR1 SQVTM, CDR2 ANQGSEA. CDR3 sequence: CSVEVGRGETQYF. DNA of the CDR3: TGCAGCGTTGAAGTGGGGAGGGGAGAGACCCAGTACTTC.

V and J are TRBV7-2 and TRBJ2-7; 7 positions match TRBD1. Germline values: CDR1 SGHTA, CDR2 FQGNSA. This CDR3 comprises 13 residues. Trimming cost V 5 bases and J 6 bases; bases outside gene matches: 7. Here the CDR3 DNA reads TGTGCCAGCAGCCTTGACAGGGACGGCGAGCAGTACTTC. This gives the protein CASSLDRDGEQYF.

V usage is TRBV19 and J usage is TRBJ1-5; D may be TRBD1 (6 bases). CDR3 length: 16 amino acids. Trimming cost V 4 bases and J 6 bases, with 19 bases left between them. The V gene's germline CDR1 is LNHDA and CDR2 SQIVND (reference sequence). The CDR3 here is CASSTARGLIGQPQHF. The CDR3 DNA sequence: TGTGCCAGTAGTACCGCGCGGGGGCTGATTGGTCAGCCCCAGCATTTT.

The gene calls are TRBV7-2 and TRBJ2-3; D is unclear. V was shortened by 3 bases and J by 0 bases, with 7 bases between the two germline ends. This CDR3 has 14 amino acids. Germline CDR1 and CDR2: SGHTA and FQGNSA. CDR3 amino acids: CASSLDGSTDTQYF. DNA for the CDR3: TGTGCCAGCAGCTTGGACGGGAGCACAGATACGCAGTATTTT.

The chain joins TRBV29-1 to TRBJ1-1; TRBD1 is a possible D gene (5 bases). Germline CDR1 SQVTM, CDR2 ANQGSEA. The CDR3 is 9 amino acids. The germline V and J ends were trimmed by 3 bases and 10 bases, with 6 bases remaining between them. The CDR3 nucleotides read TGCAGCGTTGACGGGGGAGCTTTCTTT. The encoded protein is CSVDGGAFF.

The J gene is TRBJ1-1, the V gene TRBV10-2, with a weak D call TRBD1 (5 bases). Per the germline V gene, CDR1 is WSHSY and CDR2 is SAAADI. This CDR3 region has 12 residues. V lost 5 bases to trimming and J lost 1 base, with 5 bases between them. DNA for the CDR3: TGCGCCAGCAGTCAGGGGAACACTGAAGCTTTCTTT. As protein: CASSQGNTEAFF.

This clone was detected a few times. The V gene is TRBV4-3, the J gene TRBJ1-2, with D possibly matching TRBD1 (6 bases). Germline CDR1 and CDR2: LGHNA and YSLEER. Trimming cost V 3 bases and J 0 bases, with 17 bases left between them. This CDR3 contains 17 residues. The CDR3 region is CASSHHTRGGTNYGYTF. DNA of the CDR3: TGCGCCAGCAGCCACCATACAAGAGGGGGAACTAACTATGGCTACACCTTC.

This clone has just a few counts. The chain is built from TRBV28 and TRBJ2-7, with a possible D match to TRBD2 (6 bases). The CDR3 is made up of 15 amino acids. V lost 3 bases to trimming and J lost 3 bases, with 15 bases between them. Germline CDR1 reads MDHEN; CDR2 reads SYDVKM. The CDR3 spells CASSFHSGVHYEQYF. CDR3 nucleotide sequence: TGTGCCAGCAGTTTCCACTCGGGGGTTCACTACGAGCAGTACTTC.

The chain is built from TRBV4-3 and TRBJ1-5; TRBD1 might be the D (5 bases). The length of the CDR3 is 15 residues. Trimming pared 0 bases from V and 4 bases from J, leaving 10 bases between. Germline V gene data show CDR1 as LGHNA and CDR2 as YSLEER. The CDR3: CASSQEWGKNQPQHF. The CDR3 DNA reads TGCGCCAGCAGCCAAGAGTGGGGGAAAAATCAGCCCCAGCATTTT.

A few counts support this clone. This chain links TRBV4-3 with TRBJ1-2; 9 bases are a match to TRBD1. The CDR3 loop spans 16 amino acids. Trimming cost V 0 bases and J 3 bases; bases outside gene matches: 5. Germline loops: CDR1 LGHNA, CDR2 YSLEER. The DNA of the CDR3 is TGCGCCAGCAGCCAAGATTTGGACAGGGGACACTATGGCTACACCTTC. Translated: CASSQDLDRGHYGYTF.

In its sample, this clone was seen a few times. The rearrangement joins TRBV9 to TRBJ1-1; D is possibly TRBD1 (6 bases). The V end was cut by 3 bases, the J end by 1 base, with 10 bases between. The germline CDR1 and CDR2 sequences are SGDLS and YYNGEE. CDR3 length: 14 amino acids. The CDR3 DNA reads TGTGCCAGCAGCGCCCAGGGGACGAACACTGAAGCTTTCTTT. Residues: CASSAQGTNTEAFF.

The chain uses TRBV5-4 and TRBJ1-2, with a possible D match to TRBD1 (5 bases). The CDR3 length is 15 residues. The germline gives CDR1 SGHNT, CDR2 YYREEE (reference sequence). V was cut by 0 bases and J by 1 base, with 10 bases left in between. CDR3 nucleotide sequence: TGTGCCAGCAGCTTGGGTGGGGCGCTTAACTATGGCTACACCTTC. Translating gives CASSLGGALNYGYTF.